The entry that follows covers one T cell receptor beta chain sequence. CDR3 length equals 15 residues. CDR1 MNHNY and CDR2 SVGAGI come from the germline V gene (reference sequence). The ends lost 5 bases at V and 4 bases at J; junction bases unmatched: 7. As originally analysed: The authors estimated nucleated cell counts from reference gene primer amplification. Clones were sequenced by immunoSEQ multiplex PCR, and TCRdb holds only the in-frame ones, with some missing. V and J calls and clone size come straight from that table; D and trimming were deduced from the DNA. The repertoire consists of some 85,000 clones, with 89% occurring once and the leading ten covering 8.5% to 10%. The data stem from a study of blood T cell repertoires in COVID-19. Across the study: Spain, Italy and the United States supplied samples that represented acute and convalescent COVID-19. Sources were T cells, B-cell-depleted T cells, or PBMCs; the material itself was cDNA or gDNA.

This TCR was sampled from a man aged 50 to 59 with acute or convalescent COVID-19. The sequenced sample was peripheral blood. The rearrangement joins TRBV6-6 to TRBJ1-5; 8 bases map to TRBD1. The CDR3 protein is CASSNTGGGNQPQHF. The CDR3, as DNA: TGTGCCAGCAGTAACACAGGGGGGGGAAATCAGCCCCAGCATTTT.